These 13 T cell receptor beta chains came from one sample sequenced in a study of shared clonotypes between healthy human individuals. Clones were read by immunoSEQ multiplex PCR, and TCRdb kept only the in-frame ones, dropping some. The table records about 1.1 million clones, approximately 75% of them present only once. The sample was memory CD4+ T cells from PBMCs. Sample subset: CD45RA-negative fraction. All receptors derive from a man aged 18 to 30 in good health. Some clones in this sample may be carry-over from other donors' samples.

This clone occurred a few times. The genes are TRBV28 and TRBJ1-1; D is ambiguous. The CDR3 totals 14 residues. CDR1 is MDHEN and CDR2 is SYDVKM in the germline V gene. Trimming took off 5 bases at V and 4 bases at J, with 14 bases between the two ends. This CDR3 is CASSTTVVGTEAFF. The DNA of the CDR3 is TGTGCCAGCAGTACAACGGTAGTAGGCACTGAAGCTTTCTTT.

The chain has TRBV9 and TRBJ1-3; D remains unclear. Trimming took off 0 bases at V and 3 bases at J, with 10 bases between the two ends. Germline V lookup: CDR1 SGDLS, CDR2 YYNGEE. The CDR3 extends over 15 amino acids. CDR3 bases: TGTGCCAGCAGCGTAGGCGGTCTTCTTGGAAACACCATATATTTT. Protein: CASSVGGLLGNTIYF.

This clone has more than one count but fewer than ten. The rearrangement links TRBV5-1 to TRBJ2-6; unclear D gene. The V gene lost 0 bases and the J gene lost 1 base, with 11 bases spanning the gap. The length of the CDR3 is 17 residues. Per the germline V gene, CDR1 is SGHRS and CDR2 is YFSETQ. This chain's CDR3 is CASSLVPGRSGANVLTF. The CDR3 DNA is TGCGCCAGCAGCTTGGTCCCTGGCCGGTCTGGGGCCAACGTCCTGACTTTC.

V gene TRBV4-3 combines with J gene TRBJ2-1, with TRBD2 matching over 15 bases. V trimming: 1 base; J trimming: 7 bases; junction bases outside the gene matches: 14. CDR1 is LGHNA, CDR2 YSLEER, per germline. This CDR3 has 20 amino acids. The chain's CDR3 is CASSQAGTSGRTLGRNEQFF. The CDR3 DNA is TGCGCCAGCAGCCAAGCCGGGACTAGCGGGAGGACCCTTGGGAGGAATGAGCAGTTCTTC.

This clone was detected many times. This specimen includes other DNA sequences encoding the same CDR3. The J gene is TRBJ2-3, the V gene TRBV5-1, with D maybe TRBD2 (5 bases). The CDR3 extends over 14 amino acids. CDR1 SGHRS and CDR2 YFSETQ come from the germline V gene. The V gene lost 7 bases and the J gene lost 0 bases, with 12 bases spanning the gap. The CDR3 bases are TGCGCCAGCTGTACGGGATTTAGCACAGATACGCAGTATTTT. Its protein product is CASCTGFSTDTQYF.

The rearrangement joins TRBV7-9 to TRBJ1-1; D unclear. Germline CDR1 and CDR2: SEHNR and FQNEAQ (reference sequence). The CDR3 length is 14 residues. Trimming left V 3 bases short and J 4 bases short, with 12 bases between. The CDR3 reads CASSFQLTGTEAFF. The CDR3 coding sequence is TGTGCCAGCAGCTTCCAGCTTACGGGCACTGAAGCTTTCTTT.

V usage is TRBV29-1 and J usage is TRBJ2-7; D tentatively reads TRBD1 or TRBD2 (5 bases each). CDR1 and CDR2 (germline): SQVTM, ANQGSEA. The CDR3 has 14 residues. Trimming stripped 3 bases from V and 2 bases from J, with 14 bases between. This chain's CDR3 is CSVEVGTATYEQYF. The CDR3 DNA is TGCAGCGTTGAGGTCGGGACGGCTACCTACGAGCAGTACTTC.

The rearrangement links TRBV5-4 to TRBJ2-5; D unclear. From germline, CDR1 is SGHNT and CDR2 YYREEE (reference sequence). The CDR3 runs to 15 residues. V shed 4 bases and J shed 1 base, with 14 bases lying between them. CDR3 residues: CASSPPGRPQETQYF. CDR3 coding DNA: TGTGCCAGCAGCCCCCCCGGCAGGCCCCAAGAGACCCAGTACTTC. The full variable domain, completed using reference TRBV5-4 and TRBJ2-5, is ETGVTQSPTHLIKTRGQQVTLRCSSQSGHNTVSWYQQALGQGPQFIFQYYREEENGRGNFPPRFSGLQFPNYSSELNVNALELDDSALYLCASSPPGRPQETQYFGPGTRLLVL.

This chain uses TRBV27 with TRBJ2-6; 9 bases fit TRBD1. Per the germline V gene, CDR1 is MNHEY and CDR2 is SMNVEV (reference sequence). V shed 5 bases, J shed 0 bases, and the junction held 5 bases outside the gene matches. This CDR3 is built from 17 residues. CDR3 nucleotide sequence: TGTGCCAGCAGTGGCGGGACAGGGTCCTCTGGGGCCAACGTCCTGACTTTC. Residues: CASSGGTGSSGANVLTF.

CDR3 nucleotide sequence: TGTGCCAGCAGCCCTCAGGCTATGCGCACAGATACGCAGTATTTT. Its translation is CASSPQAMRTDTQYF. The genes are TRBV7-3 and TRBJ2-3, with D unresolved. The V end was cut by 5 bases, the J end by 1 base, with 13 bases between. The CDR3 consists of 15 residues. Germline V gives CDR1 SGHTA, CDR2 FQGTGA.

Of note for this clone: Since a much larger clone is just one base distant, this may be a read error. Other DNA sequences within the sample encode an identical CDR3. J is TRBJ1-2 and V is TRBV30, with D tentatively TRBD1 (6 bases). CDR1 and CDR2 from the germline V gene are GTSNPN and SVGIG (reference sequence). V lost 4 bases to trimming and J lost 4 bases, with 25 bases between them. The CDR3 is 17 residues long. This CDR3 reads CAWISPGTRGRGYGYTF. The CDR3, as DNA: TGTGCCTGGATCTCTCCGGGGACCAGGGGTCGTGGCTATGGCTACACCTTC.

Of note for this clone: The same CDR3 also results from other DNA sequences found in this sample. The V gene is TRBV7-2, the J gene TRBJ1-2; maybe TRBD1 (6 bases). Germline V gene lookup returns CDR1 SGHTA and CDR2 FQGNSA. This CDR3 region has 12 residues. Trimming removed 5 bases at V and 5 bases at J, with 9 bases between. The CDR3 loop reads CASSLQGYGYTF. The CDR3 DNA reads TGTGCCAGCAGCCTTCAGGGGTATGGCTACACCTTC.

The rearrangement links TRBV5-4 to TRBJ2-5, with TRBD2 matching over 14 bases. V dropped 7 bases and J dropped 0; count of bases not matched to a gene: 11. Looked up from germline, CDR1 is SGHNT and CDR2 is YYREEE (reference sequence). The CDR3 is made up of 18 amino acids. The CDR3, as DNA: TGTGCCAGCTCCGGGACTAGCGGGAGAGGGGGGTACCAAGAGACCCAGTACTTC. Protein: CASSGTSGRGGYQETQYF.